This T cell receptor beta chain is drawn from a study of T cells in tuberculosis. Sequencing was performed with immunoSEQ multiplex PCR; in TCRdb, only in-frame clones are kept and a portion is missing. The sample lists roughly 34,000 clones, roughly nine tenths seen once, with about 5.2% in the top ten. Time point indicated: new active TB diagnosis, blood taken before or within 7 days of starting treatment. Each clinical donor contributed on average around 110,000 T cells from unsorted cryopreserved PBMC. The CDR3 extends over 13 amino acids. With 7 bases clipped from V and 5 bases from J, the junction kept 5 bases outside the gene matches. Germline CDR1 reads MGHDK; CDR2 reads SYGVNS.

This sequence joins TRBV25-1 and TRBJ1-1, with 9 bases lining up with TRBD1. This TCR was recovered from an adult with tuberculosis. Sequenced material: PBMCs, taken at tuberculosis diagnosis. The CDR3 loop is CASNPGQGTEAFF. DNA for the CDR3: TGTGCCAGCAACCCGGGACAGGGTACTGAAGCTTTCTTT.